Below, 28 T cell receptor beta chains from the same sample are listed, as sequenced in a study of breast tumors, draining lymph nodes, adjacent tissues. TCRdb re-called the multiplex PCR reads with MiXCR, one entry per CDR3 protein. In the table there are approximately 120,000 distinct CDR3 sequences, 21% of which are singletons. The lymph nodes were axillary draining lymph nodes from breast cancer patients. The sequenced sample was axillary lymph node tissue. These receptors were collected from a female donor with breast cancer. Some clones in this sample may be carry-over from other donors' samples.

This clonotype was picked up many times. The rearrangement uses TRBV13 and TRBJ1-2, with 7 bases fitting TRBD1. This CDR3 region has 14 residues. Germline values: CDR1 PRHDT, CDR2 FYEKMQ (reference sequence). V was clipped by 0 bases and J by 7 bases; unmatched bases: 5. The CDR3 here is CASSLGGGFRGYTF. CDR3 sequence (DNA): TGTGCCAGCAGCTTAGGAGGGGGCTTCCGTGGCTACACCTTC.

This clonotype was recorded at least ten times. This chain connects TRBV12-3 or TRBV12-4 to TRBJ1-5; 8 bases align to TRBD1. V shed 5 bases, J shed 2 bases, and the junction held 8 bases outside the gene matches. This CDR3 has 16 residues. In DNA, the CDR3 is TGTGCCAGCAGTCTTGGACAGGGCGGGGGCAATCAGCCCCAGCATTTT. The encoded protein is CASSLGQGGGNQPQHF.

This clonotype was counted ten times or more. The CDR3 DNA is TGTGCCAGCAGCTCGGGACTAGTTACCACCGGGGAGCTGTTTTTT. As protein: CASSSGLVTTGELFF. This sequence joins TRBV11-2 and TRBJ2-2; 8 nucleotides agree with TRBD2. Trimming removed 4 bases from V and 4 bases from J; junction bases left unmatched: 5. CDR3 length: 15 amino acids. Germline lookup yields CDR1 SGHAT and CDR2 FQNNGV.

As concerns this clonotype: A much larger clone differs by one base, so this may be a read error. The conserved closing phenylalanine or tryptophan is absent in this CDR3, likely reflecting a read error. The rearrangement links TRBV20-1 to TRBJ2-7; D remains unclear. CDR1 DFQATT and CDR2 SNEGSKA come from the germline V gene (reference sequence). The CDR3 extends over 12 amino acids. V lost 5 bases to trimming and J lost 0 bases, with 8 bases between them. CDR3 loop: CSAGPDSYEQYL. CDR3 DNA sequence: TGCAGTGCTGGCCCGGACTCCTACGAGCAGTACCTC.

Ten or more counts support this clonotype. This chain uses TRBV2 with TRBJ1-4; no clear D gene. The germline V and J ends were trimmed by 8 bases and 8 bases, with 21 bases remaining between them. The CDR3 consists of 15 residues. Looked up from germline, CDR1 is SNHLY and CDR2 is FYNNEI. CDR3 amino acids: CASGEPRHHSEKLFF. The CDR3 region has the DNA TGTGCCAGCGGCGAGCCTCGACATCACAGCGAAAAACTGTTTTTT.

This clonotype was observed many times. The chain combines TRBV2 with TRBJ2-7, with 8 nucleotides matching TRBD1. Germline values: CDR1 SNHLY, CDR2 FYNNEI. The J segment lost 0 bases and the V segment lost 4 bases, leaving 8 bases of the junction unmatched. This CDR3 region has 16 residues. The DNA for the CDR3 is TGTGCCAGCAGTGTAAAAAGGACAGGGAGCTCCTACGAGCAGTACTTC. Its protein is CASSVKRTGSSYEQYF.

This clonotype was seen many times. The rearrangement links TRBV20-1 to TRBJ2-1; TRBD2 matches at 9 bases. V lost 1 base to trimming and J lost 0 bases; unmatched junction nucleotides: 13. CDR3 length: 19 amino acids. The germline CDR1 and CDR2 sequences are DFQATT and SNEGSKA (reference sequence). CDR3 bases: TGCAGTGCTAGAGGGGGGTCTAGCGGGACACTGAGCTCCTACAATGAGCAGTTCTTC. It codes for CSARGGSSGTLSSYNEQFF.

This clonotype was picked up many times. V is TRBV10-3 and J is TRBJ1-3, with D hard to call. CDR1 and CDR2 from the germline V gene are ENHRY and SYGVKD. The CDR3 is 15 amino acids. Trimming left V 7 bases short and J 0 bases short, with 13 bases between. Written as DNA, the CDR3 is TGTGCCATCACCGGACGGGAGAGCTCTGGAAACACCATATATTTT. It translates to CAITGRESSGNTIYF.

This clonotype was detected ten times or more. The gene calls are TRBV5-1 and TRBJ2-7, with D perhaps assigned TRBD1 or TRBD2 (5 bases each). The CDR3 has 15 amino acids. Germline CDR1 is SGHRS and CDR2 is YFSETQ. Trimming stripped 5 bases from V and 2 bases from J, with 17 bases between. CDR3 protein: CASREAAREAYEQYF. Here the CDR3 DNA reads TGCGCCAGCAGGGAAGCGGCCAGGGAAGCCTACGAGCAGTACTTC. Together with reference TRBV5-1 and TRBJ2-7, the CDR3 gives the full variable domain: KAGVTQTPRYLIKTRGQQVTLSCSPISGHRSVSWYQQTPGQGLQFLFEYFSETQRNKGNFPGRFSGRQFSNSRSEMNVSTLELGDSALYLCASREAAREAYEQYFGPGTRLTVT.

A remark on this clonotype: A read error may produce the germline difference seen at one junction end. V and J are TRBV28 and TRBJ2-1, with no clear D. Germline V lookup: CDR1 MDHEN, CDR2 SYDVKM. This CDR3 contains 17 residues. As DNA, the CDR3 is TGTGCCAGCAGTTTACAGTGGGGTCGTGACCACGACAATGGGCAGTTCTTC. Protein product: CASSLQWGRDHDNGQFF.

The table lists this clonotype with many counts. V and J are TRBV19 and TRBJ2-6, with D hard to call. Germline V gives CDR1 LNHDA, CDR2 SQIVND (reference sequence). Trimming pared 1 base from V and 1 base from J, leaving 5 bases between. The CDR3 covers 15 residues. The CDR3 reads CASSIGVSGANVLTF. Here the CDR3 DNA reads TGTGCCAGTAGTATAGGGGTGTCTGGGGCCAACGTCCTGACTTTC.

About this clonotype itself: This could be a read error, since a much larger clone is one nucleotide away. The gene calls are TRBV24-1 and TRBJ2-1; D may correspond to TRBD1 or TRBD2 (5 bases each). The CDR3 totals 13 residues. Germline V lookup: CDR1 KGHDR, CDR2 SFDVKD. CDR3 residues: CATSDLGTAPPTF. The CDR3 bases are TGTGCCACCAGTGATCTCGGGACCGCGCCCCCCACCTTC.

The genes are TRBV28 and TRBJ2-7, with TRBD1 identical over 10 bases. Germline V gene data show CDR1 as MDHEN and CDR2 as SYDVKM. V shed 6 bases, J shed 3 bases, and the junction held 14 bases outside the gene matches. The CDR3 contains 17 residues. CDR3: CASSQTPGTGEDYEQYF. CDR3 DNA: TGTGCCAGCAGCCAGACCCCGGGGACAGGGGAGGACTACGAGCAGTACTTC.

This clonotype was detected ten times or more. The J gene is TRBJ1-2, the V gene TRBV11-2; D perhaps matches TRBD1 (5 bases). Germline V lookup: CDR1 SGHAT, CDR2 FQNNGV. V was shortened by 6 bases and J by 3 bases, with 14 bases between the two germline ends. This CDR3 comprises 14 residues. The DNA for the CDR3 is TGTGCCAGCAGTTTTAGACAGAACGACTATGGCTACACCTTC. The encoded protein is CASSFRQNDYGYTF.

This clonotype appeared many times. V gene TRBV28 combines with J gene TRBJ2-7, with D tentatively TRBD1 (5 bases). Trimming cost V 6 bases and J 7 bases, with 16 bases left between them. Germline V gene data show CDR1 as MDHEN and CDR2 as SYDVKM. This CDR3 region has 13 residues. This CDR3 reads CASRQDGFEEQYF. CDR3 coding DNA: TGTGCCAGCAGACAGGACGGCTTTGAGGAGCAGTACTTC. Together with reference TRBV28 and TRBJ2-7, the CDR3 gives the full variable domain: DVKVTQSSRYLVKRTGEKVFLECVQDMDHENMFWYRQDPGLGLRLIYFSYDVKMKEKGDIPEGYSVSREKKERFSLILESASTNQTSMYLCASRQDGFEEQYFGPGTRLTVT.

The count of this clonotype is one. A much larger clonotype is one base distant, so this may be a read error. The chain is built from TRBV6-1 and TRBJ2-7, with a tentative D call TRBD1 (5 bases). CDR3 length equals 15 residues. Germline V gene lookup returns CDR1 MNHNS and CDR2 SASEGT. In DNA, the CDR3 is TGTTCCAGCAGTGAAGTGACAGCGAGCTCCTACGAGCAGTACTTC. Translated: CSSSEVTASSYEQYF.

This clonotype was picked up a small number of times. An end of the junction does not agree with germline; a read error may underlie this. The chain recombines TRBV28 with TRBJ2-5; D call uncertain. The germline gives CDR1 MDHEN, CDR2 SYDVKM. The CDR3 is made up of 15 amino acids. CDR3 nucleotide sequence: TGTGCCAGCGCCGGTTTAGGACGGCTCCAACAGACCCAGTACTTC. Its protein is CASAGLGRLQQTQYF.

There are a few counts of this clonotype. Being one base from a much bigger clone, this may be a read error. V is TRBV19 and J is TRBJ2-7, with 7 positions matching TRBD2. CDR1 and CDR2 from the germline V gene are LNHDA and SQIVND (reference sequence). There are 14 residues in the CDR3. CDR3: CASSQAGVVDERYF. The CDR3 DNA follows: TGTGCCAGTAGCCAGGCGGGAGTGGTCGACGAGCGGTACTTC.

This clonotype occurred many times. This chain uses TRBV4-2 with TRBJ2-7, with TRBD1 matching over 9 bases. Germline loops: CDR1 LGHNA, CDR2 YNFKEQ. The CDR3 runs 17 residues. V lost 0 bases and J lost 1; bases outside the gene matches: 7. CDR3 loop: CASSQDPSTGGSYEQYF. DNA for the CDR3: TGTGCCAGCAGCCAAGATCCGTCGACAGGGGGATCCTACGAGCAGTACTTC.

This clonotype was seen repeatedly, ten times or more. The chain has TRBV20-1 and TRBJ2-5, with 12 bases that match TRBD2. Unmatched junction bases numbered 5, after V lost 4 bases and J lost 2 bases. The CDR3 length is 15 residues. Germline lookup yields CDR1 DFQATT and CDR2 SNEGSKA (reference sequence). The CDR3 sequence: CSAIGLAGYQETQYF. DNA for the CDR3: TGCAGTGCTATTGGACTAGCGGGATATCAAGAGACCCAGTACTTC.

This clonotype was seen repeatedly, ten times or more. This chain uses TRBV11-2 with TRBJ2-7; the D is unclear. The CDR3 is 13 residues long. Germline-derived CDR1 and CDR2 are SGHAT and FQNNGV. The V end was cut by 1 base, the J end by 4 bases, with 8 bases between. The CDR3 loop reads CASSLVWGYEQYF. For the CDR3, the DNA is TGTGCCAGCAGCTTAGTCTGGGGTTACGAGCAGTACTTC.

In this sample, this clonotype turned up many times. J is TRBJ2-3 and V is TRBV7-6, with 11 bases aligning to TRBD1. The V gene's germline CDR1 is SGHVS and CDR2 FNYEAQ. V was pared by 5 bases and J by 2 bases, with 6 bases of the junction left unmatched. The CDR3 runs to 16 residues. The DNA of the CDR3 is TGTGCCAGCAGCCCGCGGACAGGGGGCGACACAGATACGCAGTATTTT. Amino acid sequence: CASSPRTGGDTDTQYF.

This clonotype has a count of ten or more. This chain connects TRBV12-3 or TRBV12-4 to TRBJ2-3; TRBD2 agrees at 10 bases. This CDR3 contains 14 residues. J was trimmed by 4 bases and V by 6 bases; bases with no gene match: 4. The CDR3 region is CASSLAGVADTQYF. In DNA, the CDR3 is TGTGCCAGCAGCCTAGCGGGAGTCGCAGATACGCAGTATTTT.

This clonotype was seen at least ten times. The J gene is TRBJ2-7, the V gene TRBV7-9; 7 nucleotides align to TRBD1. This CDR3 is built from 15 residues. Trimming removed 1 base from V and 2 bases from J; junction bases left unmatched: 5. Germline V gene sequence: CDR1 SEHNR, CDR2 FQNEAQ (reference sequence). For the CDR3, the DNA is TGTGCCAGCAGCTTAGGGGCAGGGGGAACCTACGAGCAGTACTTC. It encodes CASSLGAGGTYEQYF.

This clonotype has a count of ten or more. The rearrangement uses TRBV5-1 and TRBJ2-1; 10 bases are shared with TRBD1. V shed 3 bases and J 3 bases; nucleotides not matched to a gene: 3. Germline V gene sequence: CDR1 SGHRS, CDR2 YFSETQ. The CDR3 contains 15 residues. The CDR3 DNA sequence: TGCGCCAGCAGCTCCCGGGACAGGGGCTACAATGAGCAGTTCTTC. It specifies CASSSRDRGYNEQFF.

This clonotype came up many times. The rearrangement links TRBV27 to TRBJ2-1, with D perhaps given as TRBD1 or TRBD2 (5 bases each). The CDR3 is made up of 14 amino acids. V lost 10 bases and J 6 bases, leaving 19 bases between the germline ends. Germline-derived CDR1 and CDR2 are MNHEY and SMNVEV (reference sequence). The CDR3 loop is CATPWGGGGNEQFF. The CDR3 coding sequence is TGTGCCACCCCCTGGGGCGGAGGCGGCAATGAGCAGTTCTTC.

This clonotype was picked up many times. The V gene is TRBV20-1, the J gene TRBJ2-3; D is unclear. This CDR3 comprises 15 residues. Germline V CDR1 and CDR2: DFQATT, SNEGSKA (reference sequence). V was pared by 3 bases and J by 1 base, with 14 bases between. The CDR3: CSARAEEDGTDTQYF. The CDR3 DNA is TGCAGTGCTAGGGCAGAAGAAGATGGCACAGATACGCAGTATTTT.

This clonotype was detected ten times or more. CDR3 DNA: TGTGCCAGCAGTTACCCGACTAGTAAGCAGTTCTTC. Translating gives CASSYPTSKQFF. The chain joins TRBV6-5 to TRBJ2-1; maybe TRBD2 (6 bases). V shed 2 bases and J shed 11 bases, with 10 bases lying between them. This CDR3 has 12 residues. CDR1 and CDR2 (germline): MNHEY, SVGAGI.